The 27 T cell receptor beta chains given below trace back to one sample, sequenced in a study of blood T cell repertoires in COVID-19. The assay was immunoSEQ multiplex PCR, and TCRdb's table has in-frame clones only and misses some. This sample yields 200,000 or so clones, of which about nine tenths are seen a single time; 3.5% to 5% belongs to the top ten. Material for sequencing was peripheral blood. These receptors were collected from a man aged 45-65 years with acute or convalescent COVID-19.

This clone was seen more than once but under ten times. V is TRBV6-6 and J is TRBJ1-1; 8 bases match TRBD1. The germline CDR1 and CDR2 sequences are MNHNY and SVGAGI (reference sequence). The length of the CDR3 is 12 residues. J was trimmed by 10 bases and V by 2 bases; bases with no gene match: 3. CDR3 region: CASSYPGQGAFF. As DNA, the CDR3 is TGTGCCAGCAGTTACCCCGGACAGGGAGCTTTCTTT.

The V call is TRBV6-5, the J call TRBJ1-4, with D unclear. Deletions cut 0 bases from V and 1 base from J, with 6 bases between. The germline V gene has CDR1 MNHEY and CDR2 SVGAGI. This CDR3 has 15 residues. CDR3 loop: CASSYSGRTNEKLFF. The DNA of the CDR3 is TGTGCCAGCAGTTACTCGGGCAGAACTAATGAAAAACTGTTTTTT.

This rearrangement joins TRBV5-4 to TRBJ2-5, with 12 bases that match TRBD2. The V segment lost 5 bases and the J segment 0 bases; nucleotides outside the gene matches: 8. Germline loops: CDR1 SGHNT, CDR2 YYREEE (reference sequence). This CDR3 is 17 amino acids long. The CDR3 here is CASRLAGGPGYQETQYF. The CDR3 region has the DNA TGTGCCAGCAGACTAGCGGGGGGCCCGGGGTACCAAGAGACCCAGTACTTC.

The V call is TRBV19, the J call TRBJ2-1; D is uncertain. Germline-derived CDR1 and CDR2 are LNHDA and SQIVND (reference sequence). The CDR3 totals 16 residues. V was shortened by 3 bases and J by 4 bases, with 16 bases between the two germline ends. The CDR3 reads CASSMKQPDFYNEQFF. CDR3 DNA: TGTGCCAGTAGTATGAAACAACCTGACTTTTACAATGAGCAGTTCTTC.

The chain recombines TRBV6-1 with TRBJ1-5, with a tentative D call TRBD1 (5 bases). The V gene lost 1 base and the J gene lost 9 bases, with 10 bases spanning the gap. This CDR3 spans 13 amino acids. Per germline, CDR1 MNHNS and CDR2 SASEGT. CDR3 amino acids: CASSEGGWGPQHF. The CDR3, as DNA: TGTGCCAGCAGTGAAGGGGGCTGGGGGCCCCAGCATTTT.

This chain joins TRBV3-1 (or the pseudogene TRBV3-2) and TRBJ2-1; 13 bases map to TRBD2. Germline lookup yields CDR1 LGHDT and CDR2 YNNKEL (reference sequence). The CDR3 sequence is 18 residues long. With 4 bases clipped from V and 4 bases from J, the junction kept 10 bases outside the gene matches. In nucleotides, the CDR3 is TGTGCCAGCAGCCCGCTGGGGGGACTAGCGGGGATATACAATGAGCAGTTCTTC. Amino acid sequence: CASSPLGGLAGIYNEQFF.

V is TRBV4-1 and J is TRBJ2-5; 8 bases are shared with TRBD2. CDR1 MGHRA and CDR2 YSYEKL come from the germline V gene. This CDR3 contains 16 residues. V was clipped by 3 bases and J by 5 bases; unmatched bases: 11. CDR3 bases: TGCGCCAGCAGCCAGACCCTAACGGGGGGGCGGGAGACCCAGTACTTC. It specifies CASSQTLTGGRETQYF.

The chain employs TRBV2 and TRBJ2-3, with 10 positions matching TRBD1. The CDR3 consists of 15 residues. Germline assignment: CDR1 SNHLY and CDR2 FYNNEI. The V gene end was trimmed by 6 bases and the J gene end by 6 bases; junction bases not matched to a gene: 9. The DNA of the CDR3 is TGTGCCAGCAGGCCGGGACAGGGGCCTTCGGATACGCAGTATTTT. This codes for CASRPGQGPSDTQYF.

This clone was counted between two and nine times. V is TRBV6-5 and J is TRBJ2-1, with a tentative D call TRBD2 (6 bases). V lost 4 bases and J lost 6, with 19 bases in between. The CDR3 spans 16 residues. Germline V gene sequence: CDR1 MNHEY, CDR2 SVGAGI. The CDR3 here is CASSSAGAPGGNEQFF. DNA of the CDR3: TGTGCCAGCAGTTCCGCCGGGGCCCCCGGGGGCAATGAGCAGTTCTTC.

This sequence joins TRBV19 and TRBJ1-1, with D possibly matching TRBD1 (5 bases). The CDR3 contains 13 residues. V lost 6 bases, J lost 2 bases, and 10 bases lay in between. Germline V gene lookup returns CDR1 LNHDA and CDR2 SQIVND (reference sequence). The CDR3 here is CASSLTGNTEAFF. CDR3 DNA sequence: TGTGCCAGTAGCCTTACAGGTAACACTGAAGCTTTCTTT.

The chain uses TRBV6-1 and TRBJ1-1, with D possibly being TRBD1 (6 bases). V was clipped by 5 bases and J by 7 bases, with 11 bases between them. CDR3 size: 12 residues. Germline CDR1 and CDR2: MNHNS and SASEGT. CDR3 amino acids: CASSPGHLEAFF. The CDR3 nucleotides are TGTGCCAGCAGTCCGGGACACCTTGAAGCTTTCTTT.

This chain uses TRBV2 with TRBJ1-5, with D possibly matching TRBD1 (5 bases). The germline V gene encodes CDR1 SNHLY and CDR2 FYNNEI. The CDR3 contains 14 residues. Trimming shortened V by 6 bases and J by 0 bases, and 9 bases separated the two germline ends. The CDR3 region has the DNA TGTGCCAGCAGGACGACAGTTAGCAATCAGCCCCAGCATTTT. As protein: CASRTTVSNQPQHF.

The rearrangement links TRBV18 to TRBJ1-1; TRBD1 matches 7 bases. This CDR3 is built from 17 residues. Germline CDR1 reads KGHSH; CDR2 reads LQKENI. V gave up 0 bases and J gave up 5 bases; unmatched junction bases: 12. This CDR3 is CASSPPGTALRWTEAFF. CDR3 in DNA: TGTGCCAGCTCACCACCTGGGACAGCCCTGAGATGGACTGAAGCTTTCTTT. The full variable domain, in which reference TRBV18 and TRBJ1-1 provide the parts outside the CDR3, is NAGVMQNPRHLVRRRGQEARLRCSPMKGHSHVYWYRQLPEEGLKFMVYLQKENIIDESGMPKERFSAEFPKEGPSILRIQQVVRGDSAAYFCASSPPGTALRWTEAFFGQGTRLTVV.

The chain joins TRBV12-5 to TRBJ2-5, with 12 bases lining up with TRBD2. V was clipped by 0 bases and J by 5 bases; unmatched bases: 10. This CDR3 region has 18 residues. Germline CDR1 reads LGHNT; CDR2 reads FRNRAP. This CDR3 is CASGLVPGGTSGRETQYF. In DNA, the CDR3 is TGTGCTAGTGGTTTGGTACCTGGGGGGACTAGCGGGCGGGAGACCCAGTACTTC.

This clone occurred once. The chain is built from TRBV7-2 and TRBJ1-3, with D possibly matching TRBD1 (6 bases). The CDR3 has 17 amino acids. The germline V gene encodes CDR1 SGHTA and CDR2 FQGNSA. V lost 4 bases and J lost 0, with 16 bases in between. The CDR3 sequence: CASSSNGGGGSGNTIYF. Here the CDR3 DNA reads TGTGCCAGCAGCTCTAATGGTGGGGGCGGCTCTGGAAACACCATATATTTT.

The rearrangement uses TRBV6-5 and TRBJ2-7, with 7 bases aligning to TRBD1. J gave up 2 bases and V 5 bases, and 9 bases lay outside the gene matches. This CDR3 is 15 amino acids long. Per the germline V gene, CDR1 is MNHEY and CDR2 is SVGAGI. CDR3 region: CASSHKTGRAYEQYF. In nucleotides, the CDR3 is TGTGCCAGCAGTCACAAGACAGGGCGGGCCTACGAGCAGTACTTC.

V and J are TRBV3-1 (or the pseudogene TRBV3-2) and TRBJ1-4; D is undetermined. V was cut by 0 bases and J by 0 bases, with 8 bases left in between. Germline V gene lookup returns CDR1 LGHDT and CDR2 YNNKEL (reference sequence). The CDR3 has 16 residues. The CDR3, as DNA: TGTGCCAGCAGCCAAGATCGCGGGGCAACTAATGAAAAACTGTTTTTT. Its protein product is CASSQDRGATNEKLFF.

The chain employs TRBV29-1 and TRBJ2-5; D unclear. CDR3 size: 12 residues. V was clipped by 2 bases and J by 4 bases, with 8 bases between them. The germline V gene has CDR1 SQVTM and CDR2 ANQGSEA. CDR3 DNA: TGCAGCGTTGAACCACGAGGAGAGACCCAGTACTTC. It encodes CSVEPRGETQYF.

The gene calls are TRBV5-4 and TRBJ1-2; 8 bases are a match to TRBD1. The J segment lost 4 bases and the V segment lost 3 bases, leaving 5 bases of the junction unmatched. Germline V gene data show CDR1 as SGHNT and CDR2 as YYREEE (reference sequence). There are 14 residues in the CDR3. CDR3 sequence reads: CASSSGGLTYGYTF. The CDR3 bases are TGTGCCAGCAGCTCAGGGGGCTTGACCTATGGCTACACCTTC.

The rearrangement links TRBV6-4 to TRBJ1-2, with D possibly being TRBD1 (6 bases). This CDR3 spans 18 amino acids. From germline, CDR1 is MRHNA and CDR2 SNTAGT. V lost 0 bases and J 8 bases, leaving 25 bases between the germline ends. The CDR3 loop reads CASSDSGTRGLSMGGYTF. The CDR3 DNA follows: TGTGCCAGCAGTGACTCGGGAACCAGGGGCCTTTCTATGGGGGGCTACACCTTC.

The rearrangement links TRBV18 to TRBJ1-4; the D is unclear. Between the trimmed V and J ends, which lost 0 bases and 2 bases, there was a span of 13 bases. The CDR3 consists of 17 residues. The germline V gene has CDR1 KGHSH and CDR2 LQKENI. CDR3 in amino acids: CASSPPEGLRTNEKLFF. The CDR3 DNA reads TGTGCCAGCTCACCACCGGAGGGATTACGGACTAATGAAAAACTGTTTTTT.

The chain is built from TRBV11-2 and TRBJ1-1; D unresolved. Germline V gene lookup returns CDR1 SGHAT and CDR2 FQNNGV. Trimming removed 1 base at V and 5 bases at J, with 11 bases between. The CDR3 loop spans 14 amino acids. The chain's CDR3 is CASSLGPARTEAFF. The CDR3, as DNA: TGTGCCAGCAGCTTAGGGCCAGCGAGGACTGAAGCTTTCTTT.

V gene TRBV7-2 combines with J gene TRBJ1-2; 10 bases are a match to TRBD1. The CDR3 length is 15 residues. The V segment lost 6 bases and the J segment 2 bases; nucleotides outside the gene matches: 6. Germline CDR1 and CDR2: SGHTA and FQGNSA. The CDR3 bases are TGTGCCAGCAGTGTACCGGGACAGGGGAACTATGGCTACACCTTC. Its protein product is CASSVPGQGNYGYTF.

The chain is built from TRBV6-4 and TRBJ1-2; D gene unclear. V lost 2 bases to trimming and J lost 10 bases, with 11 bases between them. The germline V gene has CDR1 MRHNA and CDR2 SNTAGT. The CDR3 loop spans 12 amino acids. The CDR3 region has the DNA TGTGCCAGCAGTGACGGGCATGATCTCTACACCTTC. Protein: CASSDGHDLYTF.

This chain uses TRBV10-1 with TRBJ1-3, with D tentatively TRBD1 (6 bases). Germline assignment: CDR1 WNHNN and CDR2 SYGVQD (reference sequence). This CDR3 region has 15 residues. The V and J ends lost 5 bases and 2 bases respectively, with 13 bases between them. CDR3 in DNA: TGCGCCAGCAGTCCTACCGGGACAACTGGAAACACCATATATTTT. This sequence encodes CASSPTGTTGNTIYF.

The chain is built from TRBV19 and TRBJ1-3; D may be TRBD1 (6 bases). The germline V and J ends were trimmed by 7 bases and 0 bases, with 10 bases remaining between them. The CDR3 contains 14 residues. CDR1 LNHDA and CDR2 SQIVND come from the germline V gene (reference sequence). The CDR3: CASNPDSSGNTIYF. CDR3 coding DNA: TGTGCCAGTAACCCGGACAGCTCTGGAAACACCATATATTTT.

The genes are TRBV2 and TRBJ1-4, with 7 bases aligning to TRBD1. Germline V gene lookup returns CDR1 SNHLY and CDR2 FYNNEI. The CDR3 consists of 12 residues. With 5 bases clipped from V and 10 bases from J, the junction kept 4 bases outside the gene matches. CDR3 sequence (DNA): TGTGCCAGCAGTAGACAGGGCCCAAAACTGTTTTTT. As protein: CASSRQGPKLFF.